This T cell receptor (beta chain) was found in a study of cytomegalovirus exposure and HLA in healthy donors (dated by TCRdb to about 2017). With regard to the full study: An earlier analysis of approximately 640 of the donors reported roughly 300 Gb of sequence data and about 100 million unique TCR beta sequences from approximately 180 million T cells. The later analysis used no new phenotypic data to find candidate immune exposures, relying instead on TCR beta sequences and their occurrence across donors. High-throughput TCR immunosequencing, statistical association of individual TCRs with disease status, and machine learning were combined to predict cytomegalovirus infection status. The study was designed to test whether signatures of past pathogen exposure could be identified by cataloging public T cell receptors. Genome-wide SNP genotypes for about 65% of the roughly 670 donors were used in a later genetic analysis, which treated that subset as a discovery cohort. Alongside the repertoire data, information on donor age, sex, ethnicity and CMV serostatus was compiled. In a later analysis, previously published TCR beta repertoires from several hundred donors were re-analyzed and high-resolution HLA genotyping was added so that TCR occurrence patterns could be studied. Among about 370 genotyped donors of the cohort, an average of about 220,000 unique TCR beta nucleotide sequences was sequenced per donor, of which approximately 18% were non-productive. Every repertoire in the discovery cohort had been generated on one and the same sequencing platform. Among the roughly 410 genotyped donors, 75% to 90% belonged to the genetic ancestry cluster associated with self-reported Caucasian donors. The study profiled the T cell repertoires of 500 to 800 subjects by immunosequencing and related them to cytomegalovirus serostatus. Typing coverage differed by locus: A, B, C, DRB1 and DQB1 were typed in about 620-640 donors, DQA1 in 522, DPA1 in 600 to 610, and DPB1 in 472. A separate validation cohort of roughly 130 different subjects was used in addition to the roughly 620-subject first cohort. Class I and class II HLA loci were covered by the typing at four-digit resolution. Several DR-DQ haplotypes were handled as single units for association and clustering because linkage in the cohort was strong. Approximately 310 gigabases of sequencing data and roughly 81 million unique TCR sequences made up an early release that covered around 640 HLA-typed donors. In an earlier analysis of a few hundred of the donors, high-throughput TCR beta sequencing was used to judge whether each TCR beta V gene segment behaved as functional or pseudogenic. The full study reports these points: The 87-base-pair reads could not distinguish some IMGT-functional V segments, including TRBV6-2 and TRBV6-3, so those segments were excluded. A group of highly shared sequence variants was considered likely to be a technical artifact of the sequencing pipeline. In an earlier analysis of more than 450 of the donors, most TCR beta V segments were observed in productive rearrangements about 87% or about 30% of the time, broadly matching IMGT annotations. Strong co-occurrence of HLA alleles, especially DR and DQ, made assigning TCR associations to individual alleles difficult. A later analysis reported that several top co-occurrence clusters appeared linked to parvovirus B19, influenza, CMV and Epstein-Barr virus. In a later analysis, TCR association rates were found to vary across HLA loci, with the most associated TCRs seen for DRB1 alleles and the fewest for HLA-C alleles. In a later genetic analysis, fewer N-insertions in productive TCRs were reported among donors in an Asian-associated ancestry cluster than the roughly 700-donor mean. A few of the identified cytomegalovirus-associated TCR beta chains were confirmed in vitro to be specific for cytomegalovirus antigens. The only immune exposure information available for the cohort was CMV serostatus. Specific HLA alleles were associated with over 15,000 TCR beta sequences at a false discovery rate of 0.05 in a later analysis. HLA typing was unavailable for some donors at each locus, so association tests used only the typed subset. In both the original and validation cohorts, the classifier was reported to diagnose cytomegalovirus status with high specificity and sensitivity. An association between a missense DCLRE1C variant and V-gene and J-gene trimming of TCR beta chains was found in a later genetic analysis and replicated in an independent cohort. It was suggested by the authors that the approach could potentially be generalized to other disease states and immunological phenotypes. A further reported finding was that TCR beta sequences accurately predicted the HLA-A and HLA-B alleles for most subjects in the first cohort. The study listed 150 to 200 TCR beta chains as associated with cytomegalovirus. According to a later analysis, most CMV-associated TCR beta chains appeared to be HLA-restricted, and the HLA associations seemed to be driven largely by CMV exposure. Most TCR sequences were seen in very few donors, while some public TCRs were found in many individuals. Roughly 15 rarely observed V segments, including chromosome 9 orphons, were excluded from the earlier analysis of several hundred of the donors because counts were too low. Sequencing depth was assumed to be roughly uniform across donors in the presence/absence analyses, though that assumption may not hold. In a later analysis, HLA-associated TCR beta chains showed more clonal expansion and lower generation probabilities than non-associated chains that were equally common. In this cohort, only TCR beta chains were sequenced, and detectable features were limited by the absence of alpha or paired-chain data. Linkage disequilibrium might explain the correlated functional status among segregating V segments, but an unknown experimental factor could not be ruled out.

Library preparation was by the immunoSEQ multiplex PCR assay. A mixture of 60 forward primers for TCR Vbeta segments and 13 reverse primers for TCR Jbeta segments was used in the multiplex PCR. Amplification of the CDR3 region of rearranged TCR beta genes was performed with a multiplex PCR assay on genomic DNA. Amplified TCR beta libraries were sequenced as 87-base-pair reads on the Illumina HiSeq System. The paper's processing steps were these. In a later analysis, some 80 million unique TCR beta chains were counted across the roughly 610 repertoires, and roughly 9.9 million of these chains were shared by at least two donors. To remove PCR and sequencing errors, raw reads were error-corrected and collapsed into unique sequences using a nearest-neighbor algorithm that merged closely related sequences. CDR3 sequences were aligned to IMGT reference sequences to assign V, D and J gene segments. For a sequence to be retained, at least a six-nucleotide match to both a V gene segment and a J gene segment was required. Rearrangements were called productive when the CDR3 lacked stop codons and stayed in frame with V and J; all others were non-productive. CDR3 was defined according to IMGT convention as the region running from the second conserved V-encoded cysteine to the conserved J-encoded phenylalanine. In an earlier analysis of around 540 of the donors, sequences lacking an unambiguous match to a single V gene segment were excluded. An earlier analysis of a few hundred of the donors called V segments functional above 56.7% productive rearrangements and segregating when the between-donor standard deviation exceeded 5%. To diagnose cytomegalovirus status from the catalog of TCR beta chain sequences, a statistical classification framework was built. A later analysis assigned V and J genes by comparing TCR nucleotide sequences with IMGT/GENE-DB human TR gene sequences. The TCRdist pipeline was used in a later analysis to assign CDR3 sequences and most-parsimonious VDJ recombination scenarios. A later analysis defined each TCR beta chain by its CDR3 amino acid sequence plus V-gene family, and excluded reads lacking a unique V-gene family. A later analysis removed 550 to 650 highly shared, low-generation-probability nucleotide sequences to deal with suspected cross-contamination and a sequencing artifact. In a later analysis, a clonal expansion index was calculated for each public chain from normalized within-repertoire ranks of inferred template counts. A later analysis computed generation probabilities with a VDJ recombination model fitted to out-of-frame rearrangements, and checked the results against IGoR. A later analysis scored TCR-TCR, TCR-HLA and TCR-CMV co-occurrence with hypergeometric tests, applying a repertoire-size bias correction to TCR pairs. False discovery rates were estimated in a later analysis by permuting HLA or CMV assignments 20 times. In a later analysis, co-occurring TCRs were grouped using DBSCAN, with TCRdist sequence similarity added in when clustering inside HLA-allele-positive subsets. Repertoires with fewer than 30,000 or more than 120,000 public chains were left out of co-occurrence clustering, as were about 5 repertoires with anomalous nucleotide sharing. TCRdb mirrors the immuneACCESS table, restricted to in-frame sequences. Some clones are absent from its copies; in checked studies, under half trace to an unresolved V gene, and the reason for the others is unknown. V and J calls and clone size are those listed in that table; D and trimming were worked out from the DNA. Across this sample there are about 150,000 clones, with about 84% seen only once. Around 5.6% of the sample comes from the top ten.

Of note for this clone: Its cognate antigen has yet to be identified. One base away there is no much larger clone; base qualities are not given.

Clipping removes 0 bases from V and 0 bases from J, with 4 as the unmatched junction base count. In the germline V gene (reference sequence), CDR1 corresponds to SEHNR and CDR2 to FQNEAQ. From the cysteine through the phenylalanine, the CDR3 covers 17 amino acids. Left in the record is the CDR3 DNA by itself, 51 bases read in frame from the first base. The cohort consisted of some 730 healthy bone marrow donors. At the time of sampling, all cohort members were nominally healthy, though unrecorded immune exposures were likely present. The donor tested CMV seropositive and was one of the 289 seropositive cohort members. Each donor provided a peripheral blood sample, and peripheral blood mononuclear cells were used for TCR beta sequencing. Genomic DNA was extracted from the blood cell samples with the Qiagen DNeasy Blood Extraction Kit.

The clonotype comes from a woman aged 40 to 50 in good health and CMV-seropositive. The sample was PBMCs. The sequence is built from TRBV7-9 and TRBJ2-4, with TRBD2 identical over 8 junction bases. This receptor has the CDR3 CASSLAASGLAKNIQYF. The DNA sequence follows: TGTGCCAGCAGCTTAGCGGCTAGCGGGTTAGCCAAAAACATTCAGTACTTC.